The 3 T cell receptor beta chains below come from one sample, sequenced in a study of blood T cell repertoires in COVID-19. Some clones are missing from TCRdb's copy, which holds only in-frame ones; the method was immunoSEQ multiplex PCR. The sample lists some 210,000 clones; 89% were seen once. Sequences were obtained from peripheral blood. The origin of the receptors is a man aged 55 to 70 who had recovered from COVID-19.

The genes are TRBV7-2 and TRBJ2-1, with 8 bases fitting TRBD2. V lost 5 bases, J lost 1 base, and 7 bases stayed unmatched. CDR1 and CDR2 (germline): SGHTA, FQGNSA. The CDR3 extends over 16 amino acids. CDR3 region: CASSGARGGSYNEQFF. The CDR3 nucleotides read TGTGCCAGCAGCGGGGCCCGGGGGGGGTCCTACAATGAGCAGTTCTTC.

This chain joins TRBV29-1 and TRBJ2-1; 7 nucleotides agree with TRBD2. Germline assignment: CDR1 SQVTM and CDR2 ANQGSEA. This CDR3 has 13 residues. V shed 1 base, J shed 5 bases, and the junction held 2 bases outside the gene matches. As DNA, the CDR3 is TGCAGCGTTGAAGGGACTAGAGACAATGAGCAGTTCTTC. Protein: CSVEGTRDNEQFF.

CDR3 region: CASSPPRTGAGEQFF. Here the CDR3 DNA reads TGTGCCAGCAGTCCGCCTCGGACAGGGGCAGGGGAGCAGTTCTTC. This chain links TRBV6-6 with TRBJ2-1; TRBD1 matches at 9 bases. V shed 5 bases, J shed 10 bases, and the junction held 12 bases outside the gene matches. This CDR3 comprises 15 residues. Germline values: CDR1 MNHNY, CDR2 SVGAGI (reference sequence).